The 3 T cell receptor beta chains given below trace back to one sample, sequenced in a study of blood T cell repertoires in COVID-19. This table comes from immunoSEQ multiplex PCR, and its TCRdb copy is limited to in-frame clones, with some not included. The repertoire includes tens of thousands of clones, 82% of them detected once, and about 3.8% sits in the top ten. The sample taken for sequencing was peripheral blood. These receptor sequences come from a woman aged 55-69 years with acute or convalescent COVID-19.

This chain joins TRBV6-5 and TRBJ1-6; TRBD1 matches 8 bases. With V trimmed by 4 bases and J by 8 bases, 10 bases remained unmatched. CDR3 length: 16 amino acids. Germline V gives CDR1 MNHEY, CDR2 SVGAGI. CDR3 in DNA: TGTGCCAGCAGTTCATGGACAGGGCGAAGTGATTCACCCCTCCACTTT. It specifies CASSSWTGRSDSPLHF.

V and J are TRBV9 and TRBJ2-1, with 7 nucleotides matching TRBD2. The CDR3 runs 15 residues. Per the germline V gene, CDR1 is SGDLS and CDR2 is YYNGEE. V shed 0 bases and J 10 bases; nucleotides not matched to a gene: 10. CDR3 loop: CASSVGGEGRAEQFF. The CDR3 DNA follows: TGTGCCAGCAGCGTAGGAGGGGAGGGGAGGGCAGAGCAGTTCTTC.

The V gene is TRBV7-2, the J gene TRBJ1-1; TRBD1 is a possible D gene (6 bases). Trimming pared 5 bases from V and 11 bases from J, leaving 18 bases between. The CDR3 runs 13 residues. Germline CDR1 SGHTA, CDR2 FQGNSA. The CDR3, as DNA: TGTGCCAGCAGCCCCACTACAGGGCGGGAGGCTTTCTTT. It yields the protein CASSPTTGREAFF.